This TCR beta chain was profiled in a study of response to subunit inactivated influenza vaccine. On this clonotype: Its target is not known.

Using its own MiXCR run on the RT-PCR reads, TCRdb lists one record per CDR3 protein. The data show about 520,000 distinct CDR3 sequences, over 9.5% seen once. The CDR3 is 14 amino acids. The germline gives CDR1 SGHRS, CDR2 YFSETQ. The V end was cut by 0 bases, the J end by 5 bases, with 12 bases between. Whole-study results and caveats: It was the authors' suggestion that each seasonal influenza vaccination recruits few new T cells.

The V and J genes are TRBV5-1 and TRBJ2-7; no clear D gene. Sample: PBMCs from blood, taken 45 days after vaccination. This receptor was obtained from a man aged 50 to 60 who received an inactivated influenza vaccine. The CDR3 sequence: CASSLGGVENEQYF. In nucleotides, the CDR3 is TGCGCCAGCAGCTTGGGAGGAGTGGAAAACGAGCAGTACTTC.